This T cell receptor (beta chain) was found in a study of Graves' ophthalmopathy and Graves' hyperthyroidism. A remark on this clonotype: The antigen is not known.

Study-wide results and limits: Most clonotypes expanded in thyroid above 0.001 frequency were present in blood too.

The authors amplified TCR beta CDR3 regions, and they did so from RNA transcripts for repertoire sequencing. HTBI primers were employed in first-round RT-PCR, then a second-round multiplex PCR followed. MiXCR, applied by TCRdb to the multiplex PCR reads, yields one record per CDR3 protein. The repertoire holds 400,000 to 450,000 distinct CDR3 sequences, more than 20% seen once, with 2.5% to 3.5% in the top ten. With 2 bases clipped from V and 0 bases from J, the junction kept 9 bases outside the gene matches. Germline loops: CDR1 SGHAT, CDR2 FQDESV (reference sequence). The CDR3 loop spans 17 amino acids.

Input material: peripheral blood. This TCR was recovered from a woman in her late teens or twenties with stable Graves' hyperthyroidism. The genes are TRBV11-1 and TRBJ2-5; 7 bases match TRBD2. The CDR3 DNA follows: TGTGCCAGCAGCTTATCGACGATCGGGAGGTACCAAGAGACCCAGTACTTC. Translation: CASSLSTIGRYQETQYF.